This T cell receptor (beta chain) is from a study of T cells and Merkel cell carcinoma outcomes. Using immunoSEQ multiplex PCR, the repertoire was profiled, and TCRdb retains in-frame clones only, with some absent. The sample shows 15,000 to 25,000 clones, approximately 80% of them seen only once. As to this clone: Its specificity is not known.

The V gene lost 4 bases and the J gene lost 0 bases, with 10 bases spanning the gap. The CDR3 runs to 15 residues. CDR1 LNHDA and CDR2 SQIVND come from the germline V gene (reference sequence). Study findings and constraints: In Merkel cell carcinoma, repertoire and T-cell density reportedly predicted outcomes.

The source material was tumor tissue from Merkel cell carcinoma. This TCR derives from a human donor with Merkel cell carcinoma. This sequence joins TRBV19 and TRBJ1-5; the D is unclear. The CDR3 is CASSSRHHSNQPQHF. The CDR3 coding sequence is TGTGCCAGTAGTAGCAGACACCATAGCAATCAGCCCCAGCATTTT.